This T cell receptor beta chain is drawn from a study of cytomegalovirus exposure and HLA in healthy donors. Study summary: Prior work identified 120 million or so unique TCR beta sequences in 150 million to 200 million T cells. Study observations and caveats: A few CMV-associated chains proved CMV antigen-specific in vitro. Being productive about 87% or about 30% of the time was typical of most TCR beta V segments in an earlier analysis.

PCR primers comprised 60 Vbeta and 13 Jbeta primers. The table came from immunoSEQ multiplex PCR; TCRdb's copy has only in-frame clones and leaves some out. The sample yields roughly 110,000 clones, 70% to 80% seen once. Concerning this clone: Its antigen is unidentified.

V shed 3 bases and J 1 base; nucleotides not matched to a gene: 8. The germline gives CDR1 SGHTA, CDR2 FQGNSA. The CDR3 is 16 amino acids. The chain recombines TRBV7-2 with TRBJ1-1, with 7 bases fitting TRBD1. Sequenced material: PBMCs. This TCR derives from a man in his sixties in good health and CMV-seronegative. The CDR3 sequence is CASSFEGAGRNTEAFF. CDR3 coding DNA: TGTGCCAGCAGCTTTGAGGGGGCAGGGCGGAACACTGAAGCTTTCTTT. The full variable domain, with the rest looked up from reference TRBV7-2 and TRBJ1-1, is GAGVSQSPSNKVTEKGKDVELRCDPISGHTALYWYRQSLGQGLEFLIYFQGNSAPDKSGLPSDRFSAERTGGSVSTLTIQRTQQEDSAVYLCASSFEGAGRNTEAFFGQGTRLTVV.